The entry that follows covers one T cell receptor beta chain sequence. Its antigen is unidentified. CDR1 and CDR2 from the germline V gene are LGHNA and YNFKEQ. The CDR3 is 15 residues long. Trimming left V 0 bases short and J 5 bases short, with 13 bases between. As CD8+CD4-CCR7+CD45RA+ cells, naive CD8 T cells were sorted. This sample was included in a study of molecular identifiers for immune sequencing clone quantification. The study, taken as a whole, reports: Barcode-sharing identical TCR molecules could underestimate highly expanded clone sizes.

Previously described methods and listed TCR primers produced bulk TCR libraries. In TCRdb, the PCR reads were re-called with MiXCR into one record per CDR3 protein. Here the sample spans about 630,000 distinct CDR3 sequences, roughly 27% being singletons. The material sequenced was naive CD8+ T cells from blood, with Jurkat cell RNA spiked in. Subset in this sample: FACS-sorted CD8+CD4-CCR7+CD45RA+ naive T cells. The TCR was taken from a human donor in good health. Some libraries in this study had Jurkat cell RNA spiked in. This chain links TRBV4-2 with TRBJ2-5; D possibly uses TRBD1 or TRBD2 (5 bases each). The CDR3 DNA reads as TGTGCCAGCAGCCAAGAATGGGGGATCCGCGAGACCCAGTACTTC. It specifies CASSQEWGIRETQYF.